This entry features one T cell receptor beta chain sequence. CDR1 and CDR2 (germline): SQVTM, ANQGSEA. J was trimmed by 7 bases and V by 7 bases; bases with no gene match: 8. The CDR3 totals 12 residues. This record belongs to a study of T cells in Graves' hyperthyroidism and ophthalmopathy. As for the study in general: Peripheral blood collection took place at initial diagnosis, before any treatment.

The patients, who ranged from 18 to 65 in age, presented with newly diagnosed hyperthyroidism lasting under 2 months. Uncontrolled infection, other autoimmune disease, pregnancy or lactation disqualified patients from enrolment. Amplification targeted TCR beta CDR3 regions from RNA transcripts. The HTBI primer set served for first-round RT-PCR of the TCR CDR3. Each CDR3 protein gets one entry after TCRdb re-called the multiplex PCR reads with MiXCR. The table includes around 240,000 distinct CDR3 sequences, less than 15% detected once. The TCR sequence derives from a woman aged 40 to 50 with Graves' hyperthyroidism that later progressed to Graves' ophthalmopathy. Sequencing input: blood. The rearrangement links TRBV29-1 to TRBJ2-7; 9 bases are a match to TRBD2. The CDR3 protein is CSARLAAGEQYF. DNA of the CDR3: TGCAGCGCCAGACTAGCGGCGGGGGAGCAGTACTTC.